This TCR beta chain was sequenced during a study of blood T cell repertoires in COVID-19. Here immunoSEQ multiplex PCR was the method, and the copy in TCRdb shows in-frame clones only, minus some. The data contain 200,000 to 300,000 clones, roughly 79% of them singletons. This CDR3 has 15 residues. Germline assignment: CDR1 SGHVS and CDR2 FNYEAQ. V shed 5 bases, J shed 3 bases, and the junction held 8 bases outside the gene matches. What was sequenced was peripheral blood. The chain joins TRBV7-6 to TRBJ2-3, with 7 bases fitting TRBD1. This TCR was sampled from a woman of 80 years or more with acute or convalescent COVID-19. CDR3 region: CASSPGTVRTDTQYF. The CDR3 DNA is TGTGCCAGCAGCCCCGGGACAGTAAGAACAGATACGCAGTATTTT.